This T cell receptor beta chain derives from a study of blood T cell repertoires in COVID-19. Study-level background: Samples taken during acute and convalescent COVID-19 were collected in the United States, Italy and Spain. Sources were T cells, B-cell-depleted T cells, or PBMCs; the material itself was cDNA or gDNA.

Germline assignment: CDR1 GTSNPN and CDR2 SVGIG (reference sequence). V shed 1 base and J 6 bases; nucleotides not matched to a gene: 9. The CDR3 totals 14 residues. Original data processing: How many nucleated cells were present was estimated from reference gene primer amplification. Repertoires were generated with immunoSEQ multiplex PCR, while TCRdb's copy carries only in-frame clones and drops some. The D gene and trimming were derived from the DNA, and the V and J assignments and clone size from that table. The sample gives fewer than 25,000 clones, roughly 90% of which show up once; over 15% is in the top ten.

This receptor was taken from a human donor with acute or convalescent COVID-19. The donor label of this sample is uncertain. This chain uses TRBV30 with TRBJ2-7; 7 bases are shared with TRBD2. Sequencing was carried out using peripheral blood. Here the CDR3 DNA reads TGTGCCTGGAGTGGAAGAGGGAGGGCCGGCGAGCAGTACTTC. Translated: CAWSGRGRAGEQYF.